Listed below are T cell receptor beta chains from one sample, sequenced in a study of cytomegalovirus exposure and HLA in healthy donors. Assay used: immunoSEQ multiplex PCR; TCRdb lists only in-frame clones, some missing. The sample has 150,000 to 200,000 clones, about 80% seen once; the top ten hold less than 1.1%. Sequencing was done on a sample of PBMCs. The receptors stem from a woman in her 40s in good health and CMV-seronegative. Both conserved end residues are part of each CDR3. The D gene is left open where the match is weak. Some rows have no size entry. The others give once, few or many, or a class for an expanded clone.

j_call	v_call	d_call	clone_size	cdr3_aa	cdr3_nt
TRBJ2-3	TRBV2	NA	NA	CASSEELGVPFTDTQYF	TGTGCCAGCAGTGAAGAGCTAGGGGTTCCATTCACAGATACGCAGTATTTT
TRBJ1-3	TRBV21-1	NA	NA	CASRAPPPGAGPYTGNTIYF	TGTGCCAGCAGAGCCCCCCCTCCGGGAGCAGGGCCGTACACTGGAAACACCATATATTTT
TRBJ2-2	TRBV19	TRBD2	few	CASSPQREFSGELFF	TGTGCCAGTAGTCCCCAGCGGGAGTTTAGCGGGGAGCTGTTTTTT
TRBJ2-3	TRBV7-2	TRBD2	NA	CASSLLGLAGGWADTQYF	TGTGCCAGCAGCTTACTGGGACTAGCGGGAGGTTGGGCAGATACGCAGTATTTT
TRBJ1-1	TRBV21-1	NA	NA	CASSSRGRNTEAFF	TGTGCCAGCAGCTCTCGGGGGAGGAACACTGAAGCTTTCTTT
TRBJ2-1	TRBV12-2	NA	NA	CASRLSGPYNEQFF	TGTGCAAGTCGTCTTAGCGGACCTTACAATGAGCAGTTCTTC
TRBJ2-1	TRBV7-9	NA	NA	CASSLGSSANNEQFF	TGTGCCAGCAGCTTAGGTAGTAGCGCGAACAATGAGCAGTTCTTC
TRBJ1-5	TRBV30	TRBD1	NA	CAYAMGTAPNQPQHF	TGTGCCTACGCTATGGGGACAGCACCTAATCAGCCCCAGCATTTT
TRBJ1-4	TRBV29-1	TRBD1	once	CSVRQGVFEKLFF	TGCAGCGTCCGACAGGGGGTATTTGAAAAACTGTTTTTT
TRBJ1-2	TRBV30	TRBD1	once	CAWTQSDRVYGYTF	TGTGCCTGGACCCAATCCGACAGGGTCTATGGCTACACCTTC
TRBJ1-5	TRBV5-5	TRBD1	few	CASSFLTGALTQPQHF	TGTGCCAGCAGCTTCTTGACAGGGGCCTTGACTCAGCCCCAGCATTTT
TRBJ1-4	TRBV5-4	TRBD1	NA	CASSAGTGPGLNEKLFF	TGTGCCAGCAGCGCCGGGACAGGCCCCGGACTGAATGAAAAACTGTTTTTT
TRBJ2-1	TRBV7-7	TRBD2	once	CASSPGLASNEQFF	TGTGCTAGCAGCCCGGGACTAGCGTCCAATGAGCAGTTCTTC
TRBJ2-1	TRBV27	NA	NA	CATRLGLAYSYNEQFF	TGTGCCACCCGACTCGGACTCGCCTACTCCTACAATGAGCAGTTCTTC
TRBJ2-2	TRBV7-9	NA	NA	CASSSDSYTGELFF	TGTGCCAGCAGCTCTGACTCATACACCGGGGAGCTGTTTTTT
TRBJ2-2	TRBV9	NA	NA	CASSARGAGELFF	TGTGCCAGCAGCGCCCGAGGTGCCGGGGAGCTGTTTTTT
TRBJ2-3	TRBV19	TRBD2	NA	CATRQREGPADTQYF	TGTGCCACCCGTCAGCGGGAGGGCCCCGCAGATACGCAGTATTTT
TRBJ2-1	TRBV7-9	NA	NA	CASSLPVRHRTRAEQFF	TGTGCCAGCAGCTTGCCCGTCAGGCACCGGACACGGGCTGAGCAGTTCTTC
TRBJ1-5	TRBV7-8	TRBD1	NA	CASSPGQGESQPQHF	TGTGCCAGCAGCCCGGGACAGGGTGAATCCCAGCCCCAGCATTTT
TRBJ2-7	TRBV6-1	NA	NA	CASSEVEGAAYEQYF	TGTGCCAGCAGTGAAGTAGAGGGCGCAGCCTACGAGCAGTACTTC
TRBJ1-3	TRBV6-5	NA	NA	CASSYNPRVINTIYF	TGTGCCAGCAGTTACAATCCGCGAGTAATAAACACCATATATTTT
TRBJ1-4	TRBV27	NA	NA	CASSFWGGDEKLFF	TGTGCCAGCAGTTTTTGGGGGGGCGATGAAAAACTGTTTTTT
TRBJ2-1	TRBV15	TRBD1	NA	CATTFTGTGSYNEQFF	TGTGCCACCACATTCACCGGGACAGGATCCTACAATGAGCAGTTCTTC
TRBJ2-1	TRBV7-6	TRBD1	NA	CASSQGTGAAIEQFF	TGTGCCAGCAGCCAGGGGACAGGGGCCGCCATTGAGCAGTTCTTC
TRBJ2-2	TRBV6-6	TRBD1	NA	CASTRDRPGELFF	TGTGCCAGCACCCGGGACAGGCCCGGGGAGCTGTTTTTT
TRBJ1-2	TRBV6-5	NA	NA	CASSGNRDNYGYTF	TGTGCCAGCAGTGGGAACAGGGATAACTATGGCTACACCTTC
TRBJ2-5	TRBV11-3	TRBD1	NA	CASSPTRDRESETQYF	TGTGCCAGCAGCCCGACCCGGGACAGGGAATCAGAGACCCAGTACTTC
TRBJ2-2	TRBV5-1	TRBD1	once	CASSFGTGETGELFF	TGCGCCAGCAGCTTTGGGACAGGGGAGACCGGGGAGCTGTTTTTT
TRBJ2-2	TRBV19	NA	NA	CASSMKTRMIAGELFF	TGTGCCAGTAGTATGAAGACTAGAATGATCGCCGGGGAGCTGTTTTTT
TRBJ1-1	TRBV4-3	NA	few	CASSQSSVTEAFF	TGCGCCAGCAGCCAGAGCAGCGTCACTGAAGCTTTCTTT
TRBJ1-1	TRBV7-3	NA	NA	CASSPQSNTEAFF	TGTGCCAGCAGCCCCCAGTCGAACACTGAAGCTTTCTTT
TRBJ2-3	TRBV30	TRBD2	NA	CAWSALAGGLDTQYF	TGTGCCTGGAGTGCACTAGCGGGAGGTTTAGATACGCAGTATTTT
TRBJ1-1	TRBV7-2	NA	NA	CASSLGVPGRGAFF	TGTGCCAGCAGCCTAGGGGTACCAGGGAGGGGAGCTTTCTTT
TRBJ2-7	TRBV7-2	TRBD1	NA	CASSLTGADEQYF	TGTGCCAGCAGCTTAACAGGGGCGGACGAGCAGTACTTC
TRBJ2-1	TRBV19	NA	few	CASKGSWRDGYNEQFF	TGTGCCAGTAAGGGGTCCTGGCGGGACGGCTACAATGAGCAGTTCTTC
TRBJ1-5	TRBV6-6	TRBD1	once	CASSPDRGDQPQHF	TGTGCCAGCAGCCCAGACAGGGGAGATCAGCCCCAGCATTTT
TRBJ2-7	TRBV4-1	TRBD2	NA	CASSQSKTLGLAGGIHYEQYF	TGCGCCAGCAGCCAGAGTAAGACCTTAGGACTAGCGGGAGGCATTCACTACGAGCAGTACTTC
TRBJ2-1	TRBV6-5	NA	NA	CAAGGPSSYNEQFF	TGTGCGGCCGGGGGACCAAGCTCCTACAATGAGCAGTTCTTC
TRBJ2-3	TRBV18	TRBD2	NA	CASSPRGDRTDTQYF	TGTGCCAGCTCACCCCGGGGGGATCGGACAGATACGCAGTATTTT
TRBJ2-3	TRBV19	TRBD1	once	CASGTGIPPDTQYF	TGTGCCAGTGGGACAGGGATACCCCCAGATACGCAGTATTTT
TRBJ2-1	TRBV15	NA	NA	CATSREVDSYNEQFF	TGTGCCACCAGCAGAGAAGTGGACAGCTACAATGAGCAGTTCTTC
TRBJ1-3	TRBV4-1	TRBD1	few	CASSHIPQGVSGNTIYF	TGCGCCAGCAGCCACATCCCACAGGGGGTCTCTGGAAACACCATATATTTT
TRBJ2-5	TRBV11-2	TRBD2	NA	CASSLAPDGGETQYF	TGTGCCAGCAGCTTGGCCCCTGACGGGGGGGAGACCCAGTACTTC
TRBJ1-2	TRBV12-5	TRBD1	NA	CASGPGTGGSYGYTF	TGTGCTAGTGGCCCCGGGACAGGGGGCAGTTATGGCTACACCTTC
TRBJ1-5	TRBV4-3	TRBD1	NA	CASSQDGQGGGQPQHF	TGCGCCAGCAGCCAAGATGGGCAGGGGGGAGGTCAGCCCCAGCATTTT
TRBJ1-2	TRBV4-2	NA	once	CASSQDRGSIYGYTF	TGTGCCAGCAGCCAAGATCGGGGGTCGATCTATGGCTACACCTTC
TRBJ2-7	TRBV5-1	NA	NA	CASSITGSNYEQYF	TGCGCCAGCAGCATAACCGGTTCGAACTACGAGCAGTACTTC
TRBJ2-1	TRBV2	TRBD2	NA	CASSGASGRANEQFF	TGTGCCAGCAGTGGAGCTAGCGGGAGGGCCAATGAGCAGTTCTTC
TRBJ1-2	TRBV5-6	NA	NA	CASSLRGTNYGYTF	TGTGCCAGCAGCTTGCGAGGCACCAACTATGGCTACACCTTC
TRBJ2-1	TRBV30	TRBD2	NA	CAWELAGGSNEQFF	TGTGCCTGGGAACTAGCGGGAGGAAGCAATGAGCAGTTCTTC
TRBJ2-1	TRBV11-2	TRBD1	NA	CASSFGQVRHNEQFF	TGTGCCAGCAGCTTTGGACAGGTTAGGCACAATGAGCAGTTCTTC
TRBJ2-3	TRBV5-6	NA	NA	CASSFRDTRRTDTQYF	TGTGCCAGCAGCTTCCGGGACACCAGACGCACAGATACGCAGTATTTT
TRBJ2-7	TRBV7-2	TRBD2	NA	CASSTGTSGTYEQYF	TGTGCCAGCAGTACCGGGACTAGCGGGACCTACGAGCAGTACTTC
TRBJ2-1	TRBV30	TRBD2	NA	CAWSEGTSGNEQFF	TGTGCCTGGAGTGAAGGGACTAGCGGCAATGAGCAGTTCTTC
TRBJ2-5	TRBV9	TRBD1	NA	CASSRRQGQETQYF	TGTGCCAGCAGCCGACGACAGGGCCAAGAGACCCAGTACTTC
TRBJ1-1	TRBV7-2	NA	NA	CASSLPGLNTEAFF	TGTGCCAGCAGCTTACCTGGGCTGAACACTGAAGCTTTCTTT
TRBJ1-3	TRBV2	TRBD1	once	CASSEADRVYF	TGTGCCAGCAGTGAAGCGGACAGGGTATATTTT
TRBJ1-2	TRBV28	NA	few	CASSSLGTGGTF	TGTGCCAGCAGCTCTTTAGGGACTGGGGGCACCTTC
TRBJ2-2	TRBV9	TRBD2	NA	CASSVEIRGGMNTGELFF	TGTGCCAGCAGCGTAGAGATCCGGGGGGGCATGAACACCGGGGAGCTGTTTTTT
TRBJ1-1	TRBV29-1	TRBD1	NA	CSSRTGGTEAFF	TGCAGTTCCCGGACAGGGGGCACTGAAGCTTTCTTT